This TCR beta chain was documented in a study of cytomegalovirus exposure and HLA in healthy donors. The study, taken as a whole, reports: V- and J-gene trimming of TCR beta was linked (in a later analysis) to a missense DCLRE1C variant.

In regard to this clone: What it binds is not known.

Per germline, CDR1 LNHNV and CDR2 YYDKDF (reference sequence). Trimming shortened V by 0 bases and J by 6 bases, and 12 bases separated the two germline ends. This CDR3 contains 15 residues. PCR primers comprised 60 Vbeta and 13 Jbeta primers. TCRdb's table, derived via immunoSEQ multiplex PCR, lists solely in-frame clones and lacks some. The repertoire holds around 170,000 clones, approximately 80% seen once, with roughly 2.6% in the top ten. This rearrangement joins TRBV15 to TRBJ2-1, with TRBD1 as a possible D gene (5 bases). Sequenced material: PBMCs. This TCR was sampled from a woman between 50 and 59 years old in good health and CMV-seropositive. The CDR3 loop reads CATSRDQGAFNEQFF. CDR3 in DNA: TGTGCCACCAGCAGAGATCAAGGGGCCTTCAATGAGCAGTTCTTC. The variable domain in full, completed from reference TRBV15 and TRBJ2-1, reads DAMVIQNPRYQVTQFGKPVTLSCSQTLNHNVMYWYQQKSSQAPKLLFHYYDKDFNNEADTPDNFQSRRPNTSFCFLDIRSPGLGDTAMYLCATSRDQGAFNEQFFGPGTRLTVL.